This T cell receptor (beta chain) stems from a study of early T cells in non-severe SARS-CoV-2 infection. Study in general: Whole-blood bulk RNA, unsorted, was sequenced, and chains were unpaired.

This clonotype has only a few counts. Its antigen remains unknown. Germline loops: CDR1 LNHDA, CDR2 SQIVND (reference sequence). The ends were cut back, 9 bases at V and 1 base at J, with 28 bases in the middle. This CDR3 comprises 19 residues. Individual cDNA molecules received unique molecular identifiers. TCRdb passed the 5' RACE reads through MiXCR, listing each CDR3 protein once. The sample carries 80,000 to 95,000 distinct CDR3 sequences, roughly 14% recorded once. Whole-study results and caveats: The matching step, a VDJdb search, favored anti-spike CD8 responses and missed private and CD4 specificities.

The origin of this receptor is an adult who was a healthcare worker with PCR-confirmed SARS-CoV-2 infection or an uninfected control (not recorded which). V is TRBV19 and J is TRBJ2-4; no clear D gene. Sequencing was performed on whole blood. The CDR3 DNA sequence: TGTGCCAGCTCCTCTATCGGCAGCTACTTTATATTGGCCAAAAACATTCAGTACTTC. The encoded protein is CASSSIGSYFILAKNIQYF.